Listed here are 24 T cell receptor beta chains from one sample, sequenced in a study of post-analysis software for immune sequencing data (dated by TCRdb to about 2015). Overall study outcomes, separate from this receptor: Roughly 5 TRBV segments, including TRBV5-6, TRBV5-1 and TRBV20-1, were significantly more frequent in patients than controls.

The library relied on PCR. The reads were generated on an Illumina HiSeq 2500. Unique molecular identifiers were incorporated into TCR beta cDNA libraries to reduce PCR and sequencing biases. In-frame beta chains were kept once TCRdb had trimmed the public reads at Q25 with fastp and called clones with MiXCR. All rows with the same CDR3 protein become a single entry with the most common DNA and genes. For this sample the table gives hundreds of thousands of distinct CDR3 sequences, of which roughly 50% were detected only once. Together, the top ten hold approximately 4.3% of the sample. What these receptors recognize is not known. Source material: blood. The receptors come from a girl under 18 with multiple sclerosis.

The rearrangement joins TRBV7-2 to TRBJ1-1, with TRBD1 matching over 8 bases. Germline V gene sequence: CDR1 SGHTA, CDR2 FQGNSA. V lost 0 bases and J lost 1; bases outside the gene matches: 7. The CDR3 runs 17 residues. The CDR3 DNA reads as TGTGCCAGCAGCTTAGCGATCCAGGGGGCGACGAACACTGAAGCTTTCTTT. Its protein product is CASSLAIQGATNTEAFF.

The gene calls are TRBV5-1 and TRBJ2-4; D is perhaps TRBD2 (5 bases). The DNA matches TRBJ2-7 better at its end, which makes the J call doubtful. The germline CDR1 and CDR2 sequences are SGHRS and YFSETQ. CDR3 length equals 15 residues. CDR3 residues: CASSLGGLKSAEQYF. For the CDR3, the DNA is TGCGCCAGCAGCTTGGGTGGACTCAAGTCCGCCGAGCAGTACTTC.

This clonotype was counted only a few times. V is TRBV12-3 or TRBV12-4 and J is TRBJ2-1; D gene unclear. This CDR3 comprises 15 residues. Between the trimmed V and J ends, which lost 6 bases and 0 bases, there was a span of 12 bases. In DNA, the CDR3 is TGTGCCAGCAGCCTGGGGTTAGGCTCCTACAATGAGCAGTTCTTC. This codes for CASSLGLGSYNEQFF.

The V and J genes are TRBV7-2 and TRBJ1-4; maybe TRBD1 (5 bases). Germline assignment: CDR1 SGHTA and CDR2 FQGNSA. The CDR3 covers 15 residues. V was cut by 5 bases and J by 7 bases, with 17 bases left in between. The CDR3: CASSHRREPPEKLFF. DNA for the CDR3: TGTGCCAGCAGCCATCGCAGGGAGCCGCCTGAAAAACTGTTTTTT.

CDR3 protein: CASSLPGDTDTQYF. The CDR3 nucleotides read TGCGCCAGCAGCTTGCCCGGAGACACAGATACGCAGTATTTT. The chain has TRBV5-1 and TRBJ2-3, with no clear D. The CDR3 runs 14 residues. Per the germline V gene, CDR1 is SGHRS and CDR2 is YFSETQ. V lost 1 base, J lost 2 bases, and 8 bases lay in between. Combining the CDR3 with reference TRBV5-1 and TRBJ2-3 gives the whole variable domain KAGVTQTPRYLIKTRGQQVTLSCSPISGHRSVSWYQQTPGQGLQFLFEYFSETQRNKGNFPGRFSGRQFSNSRSEMNVSTLELGDSALYLCASSLPGDTDTQYFGPGTRLTVL.

The chain links TRBV3-1 to TRBJ2-1, with 7 positions matching TRBD2. The CDR3 length is 15 residues. The V segment lost 3 bases and the J segment 6 bases; nucleotides outside the gene matches: 8. In germline, CDR1 is LGHDT, CDR2 YNNKEL (reference sequence). The CDR3 DNA is TGTGCCAGCAGCCATGGTCTCGGGGGGTCCAATGAGCAGTTCTTC. This translates into CASSHGLGGSNEQFF.

The rearrangement joins TRBV7-3 to TRBJ2-3; D might be TRBD1 (6 bases). In germline, CDR1 is SGHTA, CDR2 FQGTGA. The CDR3 has 17 amino acids. Trimming stripped 2 bases from V and 2 bases from J, with 17 bases between. CDR3 in amino acids: CASSLWVGGSTTDTQYF. CDR3 coding DNA: TGTGCCAGCAGCTTATGGGTTGGGGGCTCTACCACAGATACGCAGTATTTT.

This clonotype has more than one count but fewer than ten. V gene TRBV29-1 combines with J gene TRBJ2-1, with D possibly TRBD1 on 5 matching bases. Trimming removed 1 base at V and 3 bases at J, with 10 bases between. CDR3 length: 14 residues. CDR1 is SQVTM and CDR2 is ANQGSEA in the germline V gene. Here the CDR3 DNA reads TGCAGCGTTGAAGGTCTAGGGGACTACAATGAGCAGTTCTTC. Its translation is CSVEGLGDYNEQFF.

This chain connects TRBV7-9 to TRBJ1-1; D unclear. This CDR3 spans 15 amino acids. Germline CDR1 and CDR2: SEHNR and FQNEAQ (reference sequence). V dropped 1 base and J dropped 0 bases, with 9 bases sitting between them. The CDR3 region is CASSLGRDMNTEAFF. Written as DNA, the CDR3 is TGTGCCAGCAGCTTAGGACGTGATATGAACACTGAAGCTTTCTTT.

J is TRBJ2-1 and V is TRBV7-9, with 8 bases identical to TRBD1. The germline CDR1 and CDR2 sequences are SEHNR and FQNEAQ (reference sequence). Trimming cost V 11 bases and J 9 bases; bases outside gene matches: 9. This CDR3 has 12 amino acids. CDR3 sequence reads: CAERQGFGEQFF. As DNA, the CDR3 is TGTGCCGAGAGACAGGGGTTCGGTGAGCAGTTCTTC.

V gene TRBV4-1 combines with J gene TRBJ1-4; D possibly corresponds to TRBD1 (6 bases). Germline V gene lookup returns CDR1 MGHRA and CDR2 YSYEKL. The length of the CDR3 is 15 residues. V was pared by 6 bases and J by 5 bases, with 16 bases between. The CDR3 DNA is TGCGCCAGCAGAATTGCGGGGGGACAAAATGAAAAACTGTTTTTT. This sequence encodes CASRIAGGQNEKLFF.

CDR3 nucleotides: TGTGCCAGCAGGAAGTTCGCCGAGCAGTACTTC. Translating it yields CASRKFAEQYF. This sequence joins TRBV6-2 or TRBV6-3 and TRBJ2-7; unclear D gene. CDR1 is MNHEY, CDR2 SVGEGT, per germline. The CDR3 is made up of 11 amino acids. Trimming took off 6 bases at V and 6 bases at J, with 9 bases between the two ends.

The genes are TRBV5-1 and TRBJ1-5; the match to TRBD1 covers 9 bases. The V gene end was trimmed by 4 bases and the J gene end by 5 bases; junction bases not matched to a gene: 4. Germline-derived CDR1 and CDR2 are SGHRS and YFSETQ. This CDR3 is built from 14 residues. The CDR3 DNA reads as TGCGCCAGCAGCCTAAGGACAGGGGATCAGCCCCAGCATTTT. Protein sequence: CASSLRTGDQPQHF.

This clonotype was seen a handful of times. The chain couples TRBV29-1 to TRBJ2-7, with D tentatively TRBD2 (5 bases). In germline, CDR1 is SQVTM, CDR2 ANQGSEA. The CDR3 contains 11 residues. V lost 5 bases to trimming and J lost 2 bases, with 7 bases between them. The CDR3 sequence: CSVRGAYEQYF. The CDR3 region has the DNA TGCAGCGTTCGGGGAGCCTACGAGCAGTACTTC.

This chain links TRBV9 with TRBJ2-7; 7 positions agree with TRBD1. Germline CDR1 and CDR2: SGDLS and YYNGEE. V lost 2 bases, J lost 7 bases, and 12 bases stayed unmatched. CDR3 length: 15 amino acids. The CDR3 DNA is TGTGCCAGCAGCGTTGGTTTGCAGCCAGGGGGTGAGCAGTACTTC. Residues: CASSVGLQPGGEQYF.

V is TRBV6-1 and J is TRBJ2-7, with D maybe TRBD1 (6 bases). With 6 bases removed from V and 4 bases from J, the gap between germline ends came to 19 bases. CDR1 is MNHNS and CDR2 is SASEGT in the germline V gene. The CDR3 spans 15 residues. CDR3 residues: CASRGTGLTRYEQYF. CDR3 bases: TGTGCCAGCAGGGGAACAGGGCTGACTCGGTACGAGCAGTACTTC.

This clonotype was observed at least ten times. The V and J genes are TRBV5-1 and TRBJ2-6, with D perhaps TRBD1 or TRBD2 (5 bases each). Trimming pared 0 bases from V and 5 bases from J, leaving 12 bases between. The CDR3 extends over 16 amino acids. Germline lookup yields CDR1 SGHRS and CDR2 YFSETQ. CDR3 protein: CASSLAGPGRANVLTF. The CDR3 bases are TGCGCCAGCAGCTTGGCCGGGCCGGGGCGGGCCAACGTCCTGACTTTC.

In this sample, this clonotype turned up a few times. V is TRBV6-5 and J is TRBJ1-1; perhaps TRBD1 as D (5 bases). The CDR3 loop spans 15 amino acids. Germline CDR1 MNHEY, CDR2 SVGAGI. Trimming shortened V by 0 bases and J by 7 bases, and 15 bases separated the two germline ends. CDR3 DNA sequence: TGTGCCAGCAGTTACTCGACTCTACATGGGGGTGAAGCTTTCTTT. The encoded protein is CASSYSTLHGGEAFF.

V is TRBV20-1 and J is TRBJ1-2; TRBD1 aligns across 11 bases. After removal of 6 bases from V and 4 bases from J, the junction contained 1 base not matched to a gene. The CDR3 is 12 amino acids. Germline assignment: CDR1 DFQATT and CDR2 SNEGSKA (reference sequence). CDR3 sequence reads: CSAGQGAYGYTF. CDR3 in DNA: TGCAGTGCCGGACAGGGGGCCTATGGCTACACCTTC.

This clonotype appeared a few times. The chain is built from TRBV15 and TRBJ2-3, with 8 bases matching TRBD2. After removal of 1 base from V and 6 bases from J, the junction contained 3 bases not matched to a gene. CDR1 and CDR2 (germline): LNHNV, YYDKDF (reference sequence). The CDR3 has 14 residues. The CDR3: CATSRAGGPDTQYF. The CDR3 coding sequence is TGTGCCACCAGCAGAGCGGGGGGGCCGGATACGCAGTATTTT.

The chain combines TRBV29-1 with TRBJ1-1; D gene ambiguous. V dropped 4 bases and J dropped 1 base, with 7 bases sitting between them. The CDR3 has 12 amino acids. Germline V gives CDR1 SQVTM, CDR2 ANQGSEA. CDR3 residues: CSVGWTNTEAFF. The CDR3 region has the DNA TGCAGCGTTGGGTGGACGAACACTGAAGCTTTCTTT.

This clonotype was seen once. No DNA is shown, since the ends of the CDR3 on it are uncertain; the CDR3 is the one TCRdb lists. CDR3 loop: CASSLGFLENQPQHF. V usage is TRBV5-1 and J usage is TRBJ1-5. Germline lookup yields CDR1 SGHRS and CDR2 YFSETQ. Counting both end residues, the CDR3 totals 15 amino acids.

The CDR3 DNA reads as TGTGCCAGCAGCTCCTTGGGGACAGGCGGGGAGACCCAGTACTTC. This translates into CASSSLGTGGETQYF. The V and J genes are TRBV7-9 and TRBJ2-5; 8 nucleotides agree with TRBD1. The CDR3 consists of 15 residues. V lost 4 bases, J lost 5 bases, and 9 bases stayed unmatched. The germline V gene encodes CDR1 SEHNR and CDR2 FQNEAQ (reference sequence).

This clonotype was detected only a few times. V usage is TRBV29-1 and J usage is TRBJ2-5; no firm D call. Germline CDR1 is SQVTM and CDR2 is ANQGSEA. V was pared by 6 bases and J by 5 bases, with 13 bases between. This CDR3 spans 12 amino acids. The CDR3 DNA follows: TGCAGCGTCGGAATAGCACAGGAGACCCAGTACTTC. As protein: CSVGIAQETQYF.